A single sample is the source of the 20 T cell receptor beta chains below, sequenced in a study of cytomegalovirus exposure and HLA in healthy donors. Both 60 Vbeta primers and 13 Jbeta primers went into the PCR. Produced via immunoSEQ multiplex PCR; TCRdb's table is partial and in-frame only. The table lists over 150,000 clones, over 70% of them singletons, with roughly 13% in the top ten. Source material: PBMCs. These receptors originate from a man aged 25-45 years in good health and CMV-seropositive.

This rearrangement joins TRBV2 to TRBJ2-1, with 10 positions matching TRBD2. Per germline, CDR1 SNHLY and CDR2 FYNNEI. The V and J ends lost 4 bases and 5 bases, in that order; junction bases with no gene match: 2. This CDR3 region has 14 residues. This CDR3 is CASSVLAGDNEQFF. The CDR3 DNA reads as TGTGCCAGCAGTGTCCTAGCGGGAGACAATGAGCAGTTCTTC. The full variable domain, with the rest looked up from reference TRBV2 and TRBJ2-1, is EPEVTQTPSHQVTQMGQEVILRCVPISNHLYFYWYRQILGQKVEFLVSFYNNEISEKSEIFDDQFSVERPDGSNFTLKIRSTKLEDSAMYFCASSVLAGDNEQFFGPGTRLTVL.

J is TRBJ1-2 and V is TRBV20-1; D is perhaps TRBD1 (5 bases). CDR1 and CDR2 (germline): DFQATT, SNEGSKA (reference sequence). This CDR3 contains 11 residues. V gave up 6 bases and J gave up 8 bases, with 13 bases separating them. The CDR3 bases are TGCAGTGCGCCAGGGTTACGGGGCTACACCTTC. This sequence encodes CSAPGLRGYTF.

In its sample, this clone was seen a few times. This chain links TRBV6-5 with TRBJ2-2, with D unclear. V was cut by 10 bases and J by 6 bases, with 6 bases left in between. The CDR3 length is 10 residues. Germline CDR1 is MNHEY and CDR2 is SVGAGI. This CDR3 reads CATESGELFF. The CDR3 coding sequence is TGTGCCACCGAGTCCGGGGAGCTGTTTTTT.

The V gene is TRBV7-9, the J gene TRBJ1-5; D remains unclear. The CDR3 has 14 residues. V was shortened by 1 base and J by 2 bases, with 6 bases between the two germline ends. The germline gives CDR1 SEHNR, CDR2 FQNEAQ (reference sequence). CDR3 bases: TGTGCCAGCAGCTTAGGACATGGCAATCAGCCCCAGCATTTT. Translating it yields CASSLGHGNQPQHF. The whole variable domain, remainder taken from reference TRBV7-9 and TRBJ1-5, is DTGVSQNPRHKITKRGQNVTFRCDPISEHNRLYWYRQTLGQGPEFLTYFQNEAQLEKSRLLSDRFSAERPKGSFSTLEIQRTEQGDSAMYLCASSLGHGNQPQHFGDGTRLSIL.

This rearrangement joins TRBV5-5 to TRBJ1-2, with TRBD1 matching 10 bases. Germline assignment: CDR1 SGHKS and CDR2 YYEKEE (reference sequence). The CDR3 totals 15 residues. V lost 2 bases and J lost 4; bases outside the gene matches: 5. CDR3 loop: CASSLGTGDLYGYTF. Written as DNA, the CDR3 is TGTGCCAGCAGCTTAGGGACAGGGGACCTCTATGGCTACACCTTC.

This clone was counted only a few times. In DNA form, the CDR3 reads TGTGCCATCAGTGGGACTAGCGGGAAACCTGTTGAGCAGTTCTTC. Its protein product is CAISGTSGKPVEQFF. The chain employs TRBV10-3 and TRBJ2-1; 12 bases line up with TRBD2. The trim removed 4 bases at V and 9 bases at J, leaving 7 bases unmatched. The CDR3 is 15 residues long. Germline CDR1 ENHRY, CDR2 SYGVKD.

The CDR3 sequence is CASSRQGEQPQHF. The CDR3 bases are TGTGCCAGCAGCAGACAGGGAGAACAGCCCCAGCATTTT. The rearrangement joins TRBV2 to TRBJ1-5; 7 bases align to TRBD1. The germline gives CDR1 SNHLY, CDR2 FYNNEI. This CDR3 spans 13 amino acids. The trim removed 6 bases at V and 7 bases at J, leaving 6 bases unmatched.

V and J are TRBV27 and TRBJ2-1; TRBD2 might be the D (6 bases). Trimming took 4 bases from V and 0 from J, leaving 16 bases between them. This CDR3 contains 17 residues. Germline CDR1 MNHEY, CDR2 SMNVEV (reference sequence). This CDR3 reads CASSSRLAGRSYNEQFF. CDR3 bases: TGTGCCAGCAGTTCCAGACTTGCGGGACGCTCCTACAATGAGCAGTTCTTC.

The genes are TRBV27 and TRBJ2-1; D unclear. Germline V gives CDR1 MNHEY, CDR2 SMNVEV (reference sequence). Trimming left V 3 bases short and J 0 bases short, with 9 bases between. This CDR3 spans 15 amino acids. The CDR3 loop reads CASSFSPSSYNEQFF. In nucleotides, the CDR3 is TGTGCCAGCAGTTTTTCCCCTAGCTCCTACAATGAGCAGTTCTTC.

Concerning this clone: In this CDR3 the conserved last residue, phenylalanine or tryptophan, is missing, so a read error is likely. J is TRBJ1-2 and V is TRBV6-5; 8 bases map to TRBD1. This CDR3 contains 15 residues. CDR1 MNHEY and CDR2 SVGAGI come from the germline V gene. The J segment lost 4 bases and the V segment lost 2 bases, leaving 6 bases of the junction unmatched. The CDR3 reads CASSYGQGQVYGYTL. CDR3 sequence (DNA): TGTGCCAGCAGTTACGGACAGGGACAGGTCTATGGCTACACCCTC.

This chain joins TRBV7-6 and TRBJ2-3; 11 bases are a match to TRBD1. The CDR3 has 16 residues. Losses at the gene ends were 5 bases for V and 4 bases for J; bases not matched to a gene: 8. Germline V gene sequence: CDR1 SGHVS, CDR2 FNYEAQ. CDR3 region: CASSPMPGQGADTQYF. CDR3 coding DNA: TGTGCCAGCAGCCCGATGCCGGGACAGGGGGCAGATACGCAGTATTTT.

DNA of the CDR3: TGCGCCAGCAGCCCAGACAGGGCTGGGGCCAACGTCCTGACTTTC. Translated, it gives CASSPDRAGANVLTF. The genes are TRBV5-1 and TRBJ2-6; TRBD1 matches 7 bases. CDR3 length: 15 residues. Germline trimming cut 4 bases from V and 2 bases from J; bases unmatched to any gene: 3. Germline V gene sequence: CDR1 SGHRS, CDR2 YFSETQ.

The chain employs TRBV5-1 and TRBJ2-1, with 7 bases aligning to TRBD2. The CDR3 sequence is 14 residues long. The ends lost 5 bases at V and 2 bases at J; junction bases unmatched: 4. From germline, CDR1 is SGHRS and CDR2 YFSETQ. CDR3: CASRIGGAYNEQFF. DNA of the CDR3: TGCGCCAGCAGAATTGGGGGGGCCTACAATGAGCAGTTCTTC.

The J gene is TRBJ2-1, the V gene TRBV6-5; possible D gene TRBD1, 6 bases. Trimming removed 7 bases at V and 5 bases at J, with 15 bases between. This CDR3 has 14 amino acids. Germline V gene lookup returns CDR1 MNHEY and CDR2 SVGAGI. DNA for the CDR3: TGTGCCAGCACCAGGGGTGGCCTGAACAATGAGCAGTTCTTC. Its protein is CASTRGGLNNEQFF.

The chain recombines TRBV28 with TRBJ2-7; 10 bases fit TRBD2. This CDR3 region has 14 residues. The V and J ends lost 6 bases and 0 bases, in that order; junction bases with no gene match: 2. Germline assignment: CDR1 MDHEN and CDR2 SYDVKM. The CDR3 DNA reads TGTGCCAGCAGACGGACTAGCGGCTCCTACGAGCAGTACTTC. Its protein product is CASRRTSGSYEQYF.

This chain connects TRBV27 to TRBJ2-7, with D possibly being TRBD1 (5 bases). This CDR3 has 15 amino acids. V was pared by 4 bases and J by 3 bases, with 16 bases between. The germline V gene has CDR1 MNHEY and CDR2 SMNVEV (reference sequence). For the CDR3, the DNA is TGTGCCAGCAGTTCCGACAGAGTCACAATCTACGAGCAGTACTTC. Translating gives CASSSDRVTIYEQYF.

The rearrangement uses TRBV11-2 and TRBJ2-1; D is ambiguous. Germline assignment: CDR1 SGHAT and CDR2 FQNNGV. This CDR3 contains 12 residues. Trimming took off 2 bases at V and 9 bases at J, with 8 bases between the two ends. The CDR3 nucleotides are TGTGCCAGCAGCTTATCCGCGGCTGAGCAGTTCTTC. As protein: CASSLSAAEQFF.

The rearrangement joins TRBV5-1 to TRBJ2-5, with 10 bases lining up with TRBD2. Trimming took 0 bases from V and 3 from J; bases not matched to a gene: 2. Per germline, CDR1 SGHRS and CDR2 YFSETQ. This CDR3 is 15 amino acids long. The DNA for the CDR3 is TGCGCCAGCAGCTTGGTGCTAGCGGGGGAAGAGACCCAGTACTTC. As protein: CASSLVLAGEETQYF.

The V and J genes are TRBV28 and TRBJ2-1; the match to TRBD2 covers 7 bases. The CDR3 extends over 15 amino acids. V was pared by 7 bases and J by 9 bases, with 15 bases of the junction left unmatched. Germline CDR1 and CDR2: MDHEN and SYDVKM. CDR3 residues: CASISAGAGIGEQFF. DNA for the CDR3: TGTGCCAGCATCTCGGCGGGAGCAGGGATCGGTGAGCAGTTCTTC.

V is TRBV5-1 and J is TRBJ2-5; 12 nucleotides agree with TRBD2. From germline, CDR1 is SGHRS and CDR2 YFSETQ. The J segment lost 4 bases and the V segment lost 4 bases, leaving 8 bases of the junction unmatched. This CDR3 is built from 16 residues. The CDR3 bases are TGCGCCAGCAGCCTCGGACTAGCGGGACGTCGAGAGACCCAGTACTTC. It specifies CASSLGLAGRRETQYF.